A single sample is the source of the 17 T cell receptor beta chains below, sequenced in a study of regulatory T cells in long-lasting Graves disease. As for time point: newly diagnosed GD, antithyroid drugs for less than 3 months. PBMC RNA was the source of the TCR library. For TCR beta, libraries came from iRepertoire HTBI primers and Arm-PCR of CDR3 regions. TCRdb redid the calling of the multiplex PCR reads with MiXCR, one entry per CDR3 protein. The sample consists of about 360,000 distinct CDR3 sequences, about 16% of them appearing once. These same data were also listed under a study on T cells in Graves' hyperthyroidism and ophthalmopathy.

The specimen comprised peripheral blood mononuclear cells (PBMCs), sampled at new diagnosis, from a patient treated with antithyroid drugs. The receptors derive from a young woman with Graves disease.

V usage is TRBV4-1 and J usage is TRBJ2-1; TRBD1 aligns across 10 bases. Losses at the gene ends were 10 bases for V and 6 bases for J; bases not matched to a gene: 6. The CDR3 extends over 13 amino acids. Per the germline V gene, CDR1 is MGHRA and CDR2 is YSYEKL. The CDR3 here is CATRQGASNEQFF. For the CDR3, the DNA is TGCGCCACCAGACAGGGGGCGAGCAATGAGCAGTTCTTC.

This clonotype showed up many times. V gene TRBV27 combines with J gene TRBJ2-7; 8 bases fit TRBD1. Germline CDR1 and CDR2: MNHEY and SMNVEV (reference sequence). Trimming removed 2 bases from V and 0 bases from J; junction bases left unmatched: 6. CDR3 size: 16 residues. The CDR3, as DNA: TGTGCCAGCAGTTTACAGACAGGGGTTAGCTCCTACGAGCAGTACTTC. Protein sequence: CASSLQTGVSSYEQYF.

This clonotype was picked up one time. CDR3 in amino acids: CASSQDIGAYNEQYF. The CDR3 DNA is TGTGCCAGCAGCCAAGATATCGGCGCCTACAATGAGCAGTACTTC. V and J are TRBV14 and TRBJ2-5; D unresolved. Trimming left V 0 bases short and J 11 bases short, with 19 bases between. CDR1 and CDR2 (germline): SGHDN, FVKESK. There are 15 residues in the CDR3.

This chain joins TRBV20-1 and TRBJ2-7; 8 bases map to TRBD1. V lost 4 bases to trimming and J lost 1 base; unmatched junction nucleotides: 12. The CDR3 length is 16 residues. The V gene's germline CDR1 is DFQATT and CDR2 SNEGSKA (reference sequence). The CDR3: CSANGGQGAESYEQYF. Here the CDR3 DNA reads TGCAGTGCTAATGGGGGTCAGGGGGCAGAGTCCTACGAGCAGTACTTC.

This chain uses TRBV4-2 with TRBJ2-3, with D perhaps TRBD2 (5 bases). V lost 6 bases and J 4 bases, leaving 17 bases between the germline ends. This CDR3 region has 15 residues. Germline-derived CDR1 and CDR2 are LGHNA and YNFKEQ. The CDR3, as DNA: TGTGCCAGCAGTGAAGGGAGAGGGAGCCCAGATACGCAGTATTTT. This encodes CASSEGRGSPDTQYF.

This clonotype was seen repeatedly, ten times or more. This rearrangement joins TRBV2 to TRBJ2-1; D may be TRBD2 (6 bases). The CDR3 runs to 17 residues. Germline lookup yields CDR1 SNHLY and CDR2 FYNNEI. With 0 bases removed from V and 2 bases from J, the gap between germline ends came to 14 bases. CDR3 DNA: TGTGCCAGCAGTGAAGCGCTGGACGGGGGACCCTACAATGAGCAGTTCTTC. This gives the protein CASSEALDGGPYNEQFF.

This rearrangement joins TRBV6-1 to TRBJ2-1, with 10 bases matching TRBD2. Trimming took 6 bases from V and 7 from J; bases not matched to a gene: 9. The germline gives CDR1 MNHNS, CDR2 SASEGT. The CDR3 totals 15 residues. This CDR3 reads CASRSYLAGVNEQFF. CDR3 sequence (DNA): TGTGCCAGCAGGTCCTACCTAGCGGGAGTTAATGAGCAGTTCTTC.

This clonotype was detected ten times or more. The chain combines TRBV30 with TRBJ2-7; 13 bases are a match to TRBD2. Germline assignment: CDR1 GTSNPN and CDR2 SVGIG (reference sequence). The CDR3 contains 16 residues. V lost 1 base to trimming and J lost 5 bases; unmatched junction nucleotides: 8. Written as DNA, the CDR3 is TGTGCCTGGAGTGGGGGCCGGACTAGCGGGAGACACGAGCAGTACTTC. Residues: CAWSGGRTSGRHEQYF.

This clonotype was seen ten or more times. The J gene is TRBJ2-7, the V gene TRBV2, with TRBD1 identical over 7 bases. V gave up 11 bases and J gave up 0 bases; unmatched junction bases: 10. The length of the CDR3 is 14 residues. Per germline, CDR1 SNHLY and CDR2 FYNNEI. The CDR3 is CAGMGTASSYEQYF. The CDR3 bases are TGTGCCGGAATGGGGACAGCGAGCTCCTACGAGCAGTACTTC. Filled out from reference TRBV2 and TRBJ2-7, the complete variable domain reads EPEVTQTPSHQVTQMGQEVILRCVPISNHLYFYWYRQILGQKVEFLVSFYNNEISEKSEIFDDQFSVERPDGSNFTLKIRSTKLEDSAMYFCAGMGTASSYEQYFGPGTRLTVT.

In this sample, this clonotype turned up a few times. The gene calls are TRBV20-1 and TRBJ1-5, with D perhaps TRBD1 (5 bases). V gave up 0 bases and J gave up 6 bases, with 12 bases separating them. The germline V gene encodes CDR1 DFQATT and CDR2 SNEGSKA (reference sequence). The length of the CDR3 is 14 residues. CDR3 in amino acids: CSARDRGESQPQHF. The CDR3 coding sequence is TGCAGTGCTAGAGATAGAGGGGAAAGTCAGCCCCAGCATTTT.

At least ten counts were recorded for this clonotype. The chain combines TRBV4-1 with TRBJ2-7, with 9 bases identical to TRBD1. J lost 6 bases, V lost 2 bases, and 2 bases had no gene match. The CDR3 sequence is 13 residues long. Germline values: CDR1 MGHRA, CDR2 YSYEKL. CDR3 sequence reads: CASSQTGGGEQYF. The CDR3 DNA reads TGCGCCAGCAGCCAAACAGGGGGCGGCGAGCAGTACTTC.

This chain connects TRBV15 to TRBJ1-1; D is ambiguous. From germline, CDR1 is LNHNV and CDR2 YYDKDF (reference sequence). V was cut by 8 bases and J by 4 bases, with 11 bases left in between. CDR3 length: 12 residues. CDR3 sequence (DNA): TGTGCCACCGGCGCGGGAATCACTGAAGCTTTCTTT. Amino acids: CATGAGITEAFF.

This clonotype has ten or more counts. The rearrangement uses TRBV7-3 and TRBJ2-1, with 11 bases aligning to TRBD1. The V gene's germline CDR1 is SGHTA and CDR2 FQGTGA. This CDR3 comprises 15 residues. V lost 5 bases to trimming and J lost 4 bases; unmatched junction nucleotides: 4. In DNA form, the CDR3 reads TGTGCCAGCAGCAGGGACAGGGGGGAGTACAATGAGCAGTTCTTC. This encodes CASSRDRGEYNEQFF.

This rearrangement joins TRBV20-1 to TRBJ1-3; D not resolved. The CDR3 has 19 amino acids. Germline V lookup: CDR1 DFQATT, CDR2 SNEGSKA (reference sequence). V lost 0 bases, J lost 3 bases, and 24 bases lay in between. For the CDR3, the DNA is TGCAGTGCTAGAGATATCCCCCCCGCAGGAAATTTATATGGAAACACCATATATTTT. This codes for CSARDIPPAGNLYGNTIYF.

This clonotype came up many times. The chain has TRBV5-1 and TRBJ2-1; possibly TRBD1 or TRBD2 for D (5 bases each). The CDR3 has 16 amino acids. CDR1 SGHRS and CDR2 YFSETQ come from the germline V gene. Deletions cut 0 bases from V and 6 bases from J, with 16 bases between. The CDR3 nucleotides read TGCGCCAGCAGCTTGGCCGGGACCACGGGTGCCAATGAGCAGTTCTTC. It encodes CASSLAGTTGANEQFF.

This clonotype was found many times. This rearrangement joins TRBV11-2 to TRBJ1-2, with D perhaps matching TRBD1 (5 bases). The CDR3 contains 13 residues. Germline lookup yields CDR1 SGHAT and CDR2 FQNNGV. V lost 5 bases, J lost 7 bases, and 14 bases lay in between. The CDR3 nucleotides read TGTGCCAGCAGCGTGGGGACCGCCTTTGGCTACACCTTC. Residues: CASSVGTAFGYTF.

In its sample, this clonotype was seen many times. The chain combines TRBV27 with TRBJ2-3; 10 nucleotides align to TRBD2. Losses at the gene ends were 0 bases for V and 5 bases for J; bases not matched to a gene: 5. Germline CDR1 MNHEY, CDR2 SMNVEV (reference sequence). This CDR3 contains 16 residues. For the CDR3, the DNA is TGTGCCAGCAGTTTATCTCCTAGCGGGAGCGAAGATACGCAGTATTTT. Translation: CASSLSPSGSEDTQYF.